Listed below are T cell receptor beta chains from one sample, sequenced in a study of T cell clusters in autoimmune cytopenias. TCRdb reprocessed the multiplex PCR reads; each CDR3 protein has one entry and no DNA is given. The listing contains more than 1,300 distinct CDR3 sequences. Sequenced: peripheral blood. These receptors all stem from a human donor with an autoimmune cytopenia or autoimmune hepatitis (not recorded which). CDR3s include the opening cysteine and the closing phenylalanine or tryptophan. Clone size is given for some rows only: seen once, a few or many times, or a class if the clone is expanded.

J gene: TRBJ1-2
clone size: .
V gene: TRBV19
CDR3 protein: CASSRGGKGVHGYTF

J gene: TRBJ2-3
clone size: medium-sized
V gene: TRBV4-1
CDR3 protein: CASSRAPGTDTQYF

J gene: TRBJ2-7
clone size: medium-sized
V gene: TRBV6-1
CDR3 protein: CASSEDPGGEEQYF

J gene: TRBJ2-5
clone size: .
V gene: TRBV5-1
CDR3 protein: CASSFERNPGGETQYF

J gene: TRBJ1-2
clone size: large
V gene: TRBV7-9
CDR3 protein: CASSWGTGTGEGYTF

J gene: TRBJ1-1
clone size: medium-sized
V gene: TRBV10-3
CDR3 protein: CAISEHGGAANTEAFF

J gene: TRBJ2-3
clone size: .
V gene: TRBV5-8
CDR3 protein: CASSLGLAGDTDTQYF

J gene: TRBJ1-1
clone size: .
V gene: TRBV28
CDR3 protein: CASSLAGQGAANTEAFF

J gene: TRBJ2-5
clone size: .
V gene: TRBV20-1
CDR3 protein: CSARYGRETQYF

J gene: TRBJ2-7
clone size: medium-sized
V gene: TRBV6-1
CDR3 protein: CASTPRHTAYEQYF

J gene: TRBJ1-6
clone size: .
V gene: TRBV11-2
CDR3 protein: CASSPSRTGGTHF

J gene: TRBJ2-7
clone size: .
V gene: TRBV20-1
CDR3 protein: CSARDDSNYYEQYF

J gene: TRBJ1-3
clone size: medium-sized
V gene: TRBV7-9
CDR3 protein: CASSLEVADTIYF

J gene: TRBJ2-1
clone size: medium-sized
V gene: TRBV5-4
CDR3 protein: CASSMGQAHNEQFF

J gene: TRBJ2-4
clone size: medium-sized
V gene: TRBV19
CDR3 protein: CASSPGQGDAKNIQYF

J gene: TRBJ2-1
clone size: .
V gene: TRBV14
CDR3 protein: CASSQDSSGGRYNEQFF

J gene: TRBJ1-2
clone size: medium-sized
V gene: TRBV27
CDR3 protein: CASSASRDRAYGYTF

J gene: TRBJ1-2
clone size: .
V gene: TRBV5-4
CDR3 protein: CASSIREASNYGYTF

J gene: TRBJ1-5
clone size: medium-sized
V gene: TRBV5-5
CDR3 protein: CASSFAGTVEQPQHF

J gene: TRBJ2-3
clone size: .
V gene: TRBV7-9
CDR3 protein: CASSFRLGGGTDTQYF

J gene: TRBJ2-3
clone size: medium-sized
V gene: TRBV7-2
CDR3 protein: CASSLAGTGSGDTQYF

J gene: TRBJ1-1
clone size: medium-sized
V gene: TRBV13
CDR3 protein: CASSLGGKPEAFF

J gene: TRBJ2-2
clone size: medium-sized
V gene: TRBV6-1
CDR3 protein: CASRTGTGNTGELFF

J gene: TRBJ1-1
clone size: medium-sized
V gene: TRBV6-5
CDR3 protein: CASSYLLTGKAFF

J gene: TRBJ2-7
clone size: medium-sized
V gene: TRBV6-6
CDR3 protein: CASSYRDRASYEQYF

J gene: TRBJ1-3
clone size: medium-sized
V gene: TRBV12-3/TRBV12-4
CDR3 protein: CASSYRVGNTIYF

J gene: TRBJ2-2
clone size: medium-sized
V gene: TRBV7-9
CDR3 protein: CASSSTDRGTSGSTGELFF

J gene: TRBJ1-6
clone size: medium-sized
V gene: TRBV27
CDR3 protein: CASSLSSTGALTPLHF

J gene: TRBJ1-6
clone size: .
V gene: TRBV4-1
CDR3 protein: CASSQDVDRPSSYNSPLHF

J gene: TRBJ1-1
clone size: medium-sized
V gene: TRBV20-1
CDR3 protein: CSASVWGGGTEAFF

J gene: TRBJ2-1
clone size: medium-sized
V gene: TRBV18
CDR3 protein: CASSILTGEIEQFF

J gene: TRBJ2-2
clone size: medium-sized
V gene: TRBV12-3/TRBV12-4
CDR3 protein: CASSLRFSRGRGTGELFF

J gene: TRBJ2-1
clone size: medium-sized
V gene: TRBV6-5
CDR3 protein: CASSYKGRQGGNEQFF

J gene: TRBJ2-5
clone size: large
V gene: TRBV7-9
CDR3 protein: CASSLGQDRARETQYF

J gene: TRBJ2-6
clone size: medium-sized
V gene: TRBV10-2
CDR3 protein: CASSSRGSGANVLTF

J gene: TRBJ1-2
clone size: medium-sized
V gene: TRBV5-5
CDR3 protein: CASSLEQGYGYTF

J gene: TRBJ2-2
clone size: medium-sized
V gene: TRBV12-3/TRBV12-4
CDR3 protein: CASSSGDHTGELFF

J gene: TRBJ2-1
clone size: medium-sized
V gene: TRBV6-5
CDR3 protein: CASSYGGVGKNEQFF

J gene: TRBJ1-1
clone size: medium-sized
V gene: TRBV12-3/TRBV12-4
CDR3 protein: CASSQGSSVRAFF

J gene: TRBJ2-1
clone size: .
V gene: TRBV4-1
CDR3 protein: CASSQGIYRGTYNEQFF

J gene: TRBJ1-2
clone size: medium-sized
V gene: TRBV12-3/TRBV12-4
CDR3 protein: CASTSSGGTDRLYGYTF

J gene: TRBJ2-3
clone size: medium-sized
V gene: TRBV5-1
CDR3 protein: CASSPQEETDTQYF

J gene: TRBJ2-3
clone size: .
V gene: TRBV5-1
CDR3 protein: CASSLVRGVSTDTQYF

J gene: TRBJ2-4
clone size: .
V gene: TRBV6-2/TRBV6-3
CDR3 protein: CASSAPGQGAAKNIQYF

J gene: TRBJ2-7
clone size: medium-sized
V gene: TRBV7-9
CDR3 protein: CASSLQGSEQYF

J gene: TRBJ1-4
clone size: .
V gene: TRBV6-6
CDR3 protein: CASSLFRTNNEKLFF

J gene: TRBJ2-1
clone size: medium-sized
V gene: TRBV15
CDR3 protein: CATSRGFFSSYNEQFF

J gene: TRBJ2-3
clone size: .
V gene: TRBV19
CDR3 protein: CASTPVSGGEGDTQYF

J gene: TRBJ1-6
clone size: medium-sized
V gene: TRBV27
CDR3 protein: CASSLIPGVGNSPLHF

J gene: TRBJ2-2
clone size: medium-sized
V gene: TRBV10-3
CDR3 protein: CASRGTGELFF

J gene: TRBJ2-2
clone size: medium-sized
V gene: TRBV5-1
CDR3 protein: CASSPQTGPGELFF

J gene: TRBJ1-6
clone size: medium-sized
V gene: TRBV13
CDR3 protein: CASQPGQYNSPLHF

J gene: TRBJ2-3
clone size: .
V gene: TRBV7-9
CDR3 protein: CASSPRTVNTQYF

J gene: TRBJ1-4
clone size: medium-sized
V gene: TRBV6-1
CDR3 protein: CASSEPVGHEKLFF